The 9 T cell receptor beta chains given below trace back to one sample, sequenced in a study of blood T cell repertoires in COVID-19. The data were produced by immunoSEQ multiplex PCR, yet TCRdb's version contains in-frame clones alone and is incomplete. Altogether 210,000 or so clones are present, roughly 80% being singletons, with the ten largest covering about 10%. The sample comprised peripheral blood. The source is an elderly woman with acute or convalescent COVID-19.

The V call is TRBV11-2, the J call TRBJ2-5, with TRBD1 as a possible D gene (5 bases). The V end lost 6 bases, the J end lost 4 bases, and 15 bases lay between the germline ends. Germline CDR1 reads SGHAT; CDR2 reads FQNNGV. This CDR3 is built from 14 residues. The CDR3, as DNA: TGTGCCAGCAGTTACAACAGGATTTCAGAGACCCAGTACTTC. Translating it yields CASSYNRISETQYF.

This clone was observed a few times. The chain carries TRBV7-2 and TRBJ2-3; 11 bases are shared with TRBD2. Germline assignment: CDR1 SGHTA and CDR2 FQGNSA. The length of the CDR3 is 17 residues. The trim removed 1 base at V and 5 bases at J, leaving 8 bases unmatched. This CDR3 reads CASSLGPLAGGLDTQYF. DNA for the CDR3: TGTGCCAGCAGCTTAGGACCCCTAGCGGGGGGCCTAGATACGCAGTATTTT. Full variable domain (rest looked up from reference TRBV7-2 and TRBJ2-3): GAGVSQSPSNKVTEKGKDVELRCDPISGHTALYWYRQSLGQGLEFLIYFQGNSAPDKSGLPSDRFSAERTGGSVSTLTIQRTQQEDSAVYLCASSLGPLAGGLDTQYFGPGTRLTVL.

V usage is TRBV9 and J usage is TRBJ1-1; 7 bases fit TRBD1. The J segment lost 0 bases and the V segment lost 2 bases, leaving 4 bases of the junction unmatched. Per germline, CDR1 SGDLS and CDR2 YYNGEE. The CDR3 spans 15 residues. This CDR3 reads CASSVGQAMNTEAFF. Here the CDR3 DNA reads TGTGCCAGCAGCGTCGGACAGGCGATGAACACTGAAGCTTTCTTT. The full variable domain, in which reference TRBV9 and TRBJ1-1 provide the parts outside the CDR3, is DSGVTQTPKHLITATGQRVTLRCSPRSGDLSVYWYQQSLDQGLQFLIQYYNGEERAKGNILERFSAQQFPDLHSELNLSSLELGDSALYFCASSVGQAMNTEAFFGQGTRLTVV.

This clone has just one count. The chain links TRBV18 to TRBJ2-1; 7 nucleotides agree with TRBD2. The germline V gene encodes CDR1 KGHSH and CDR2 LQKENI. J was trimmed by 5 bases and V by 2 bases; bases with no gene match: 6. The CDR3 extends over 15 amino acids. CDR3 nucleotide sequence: TGTGCCAGCTCACCAGGGCTAGCGGCGCACAATGAGCAGTTCTTC. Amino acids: CASSPGLAAHNEQFF.

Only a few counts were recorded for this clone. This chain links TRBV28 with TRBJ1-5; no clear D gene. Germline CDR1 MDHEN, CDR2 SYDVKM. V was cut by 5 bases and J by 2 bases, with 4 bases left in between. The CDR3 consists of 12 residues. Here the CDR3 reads CASSAGNQPQHF. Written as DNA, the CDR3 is TGTGCCAGCAGTGCGGGCAATCAGCCCCAGCATTTT.

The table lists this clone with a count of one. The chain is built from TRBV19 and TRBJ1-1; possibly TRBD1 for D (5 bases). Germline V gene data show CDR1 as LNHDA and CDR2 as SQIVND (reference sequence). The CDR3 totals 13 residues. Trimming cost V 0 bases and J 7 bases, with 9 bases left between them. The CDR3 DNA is TGTGCCAGTAGTATAGATCGAGACAGTGAAGCTTTCTTT. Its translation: CASSIDRDSEAFF.

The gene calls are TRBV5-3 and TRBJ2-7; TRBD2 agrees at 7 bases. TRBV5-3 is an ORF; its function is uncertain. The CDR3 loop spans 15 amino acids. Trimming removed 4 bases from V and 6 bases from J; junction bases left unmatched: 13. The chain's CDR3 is CARSTREGRFGEQYF. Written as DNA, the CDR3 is TGTGCCAGAAGCACGAGGGAGGGCCGATTTGGCGAGCAGTACTTC.

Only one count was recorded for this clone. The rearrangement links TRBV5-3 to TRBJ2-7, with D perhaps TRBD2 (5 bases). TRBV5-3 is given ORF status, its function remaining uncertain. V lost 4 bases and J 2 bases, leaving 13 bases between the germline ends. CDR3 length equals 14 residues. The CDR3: CARSLRPGTYEQYF. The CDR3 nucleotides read TGTGCCAGAAGCCTTCGACCGGGAACCTACGAGCAGTACTTC.

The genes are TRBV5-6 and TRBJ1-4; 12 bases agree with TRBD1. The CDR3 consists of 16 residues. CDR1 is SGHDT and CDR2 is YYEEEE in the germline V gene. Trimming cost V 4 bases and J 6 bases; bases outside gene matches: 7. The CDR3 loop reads CASSQGTGGADEKLFF. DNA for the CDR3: TGTGCCAGCAGCCAAGGGACAGGGGGCGCGGATGAAAAACTGTTTTTT.